A selection of T cell receptor beta chains follows, all from one sample in a study of cytomegalovirus exposure and HLA in healthy donors. Assay: immunoSEQ multiplex PCR; the TCRdb copy retains only in-frame clones and omits some. This sample has about 69,000 clones, with roughly 74% found just once. What was sequenced was PBMCs. These receptors all come from a woman aged 60-70 years in good health and CMV-seropositive. CDR3s leave out the opening cysteine and the closing phenylalanine or tryptophan. The order of the fields is V gene, J gene, CDR3 protein.

TRBV29-1	TRBJ2-7	SATGNPYEQY
TRBV5-1	TRBJ1-1	ASSPQGVNTEAF
TRBV7-2	TRBJ2-7	ASSPSPATYEQY
TRBV18	TRBJ2-5	ASSRGRTQETQY
TRBV5-1	TRBJ2-7	ASSLVAVHEQY
TRBV10-3	TRBJ1-1	AAAAREENTEAF
TRBV6-6	TRBJ2-7	ASRPTSGSTHEQY
TRBV5-4	TRBJ2-5	ASSLGGLAGETQY
TRBV2	TRBJ1-2	ASSVGRKEGGYT
TRBV18	TRBJ1-1	ASSPTEMATEAF
TRBV7-3	TRBJ1-1	ASSPRTDTEAF
TRBV4-2	TRBJ2-1	ASSPLAGGPNEQF
TRBV30	TRBJ1-5	AWSRQGDQPQH
TRBV19	TRBJ2-1	ASTGLAGGPANEQF
TRBV9	TRBJ2-1	ASSVASGGTNEQF
TRBV4-1	TRBJ1-2	ASSQARGGRNYGYT
TRBV11-2	TRBJ1-1	ASSLLRSGSGSAF
TRBV7-9	TRBJ2-1	ASSLAGERNEQF
TRBV11-2	TRBJ2-7	ASSLDLLATHEQY
TRBV5-8	TRBJ1-6	ASRTQGYGSPLH
TRBV5-1	TRBJ2-3	ASSLSGYRTPTQY
TRBV4-1	TRBJ2-3	ASSQELAGDTDTQY
TRBV18	TRBJ1-1	ASSYRDRGGSTEAF
TRBV6-1	TRBJ1-2	ASSGQGFGYT
TRBV19	TRBJ1-2	ASSGTGDIRYGYT
TRBV30	TRBJ2-4	AWSPPVGPKNIQY
TRBV5-1	TRBJ1-5	ASSVDINQPQH
TRBV7-8	TRBJ2-7	ASSLGGQGYEQY
TRBV12-5	TRBJ2-1	ASGHQTSGSHEQF
TRBV18	TRBJ1-5	ASSQGAGQPQH
TRBV28	TRBJ1-1	ASSMPPKRTGGLRTEAF
TRBV27	TRBJ2-7	ASSLAGGLSYEQY
TRBV6-5	TRBJ2-1	ASRHTGDPYNEQF
TRBV18	TRBJ2-1	ASSLTTGVSYNEQF
TRBV18	TRBJ2-5	ASSWTGGVKETQY
TRBV7-2	TRBJ1-5	ASSVTGGNQPQH
TRBV2	TRBJ2-1	ASRFRTGVSYNEQF
TRBV7-9	TRBJ2-3	ASSSWELAGNSSTDTQY
TRBV7-3	TRBJ1-1	ASSPDRPGENTEAF
TRBV5-1	TRBJ2-7	ASSPREGPYEQY